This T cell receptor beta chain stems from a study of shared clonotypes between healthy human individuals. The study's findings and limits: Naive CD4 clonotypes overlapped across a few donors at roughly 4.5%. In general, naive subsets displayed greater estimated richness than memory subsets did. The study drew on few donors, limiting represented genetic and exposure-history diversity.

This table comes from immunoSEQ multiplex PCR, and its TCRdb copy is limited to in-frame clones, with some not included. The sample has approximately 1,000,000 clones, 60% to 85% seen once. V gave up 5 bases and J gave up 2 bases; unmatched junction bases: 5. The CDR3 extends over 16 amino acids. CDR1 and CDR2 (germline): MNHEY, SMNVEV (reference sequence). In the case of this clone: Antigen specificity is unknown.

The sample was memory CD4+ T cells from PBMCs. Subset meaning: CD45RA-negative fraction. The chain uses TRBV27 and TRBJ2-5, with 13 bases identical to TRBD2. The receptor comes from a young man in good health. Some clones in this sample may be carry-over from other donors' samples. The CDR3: CASSPLGLAGQETQYF. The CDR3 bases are TGTGCCAGCAGTCCCCTGGGACTAGCGGGACAAGAGACCCAGTACTTC.